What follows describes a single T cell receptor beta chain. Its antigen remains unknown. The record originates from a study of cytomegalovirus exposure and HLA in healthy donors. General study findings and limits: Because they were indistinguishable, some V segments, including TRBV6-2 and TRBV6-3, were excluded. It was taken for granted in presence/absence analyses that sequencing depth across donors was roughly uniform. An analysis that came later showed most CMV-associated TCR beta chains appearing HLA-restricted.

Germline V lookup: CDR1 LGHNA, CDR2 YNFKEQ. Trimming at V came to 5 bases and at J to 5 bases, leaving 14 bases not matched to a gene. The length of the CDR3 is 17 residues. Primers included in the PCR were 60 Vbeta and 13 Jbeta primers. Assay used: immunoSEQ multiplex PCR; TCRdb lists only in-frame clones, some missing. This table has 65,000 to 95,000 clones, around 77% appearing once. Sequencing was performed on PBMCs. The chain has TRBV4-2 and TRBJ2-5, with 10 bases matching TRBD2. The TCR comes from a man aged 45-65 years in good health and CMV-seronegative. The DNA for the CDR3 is TGTGCCAGCAGCTTAGGACTAGCGGCCCAGGCAGGGGAGACCCAGTACTTC. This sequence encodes CASSLGLAAQAGETQYF.